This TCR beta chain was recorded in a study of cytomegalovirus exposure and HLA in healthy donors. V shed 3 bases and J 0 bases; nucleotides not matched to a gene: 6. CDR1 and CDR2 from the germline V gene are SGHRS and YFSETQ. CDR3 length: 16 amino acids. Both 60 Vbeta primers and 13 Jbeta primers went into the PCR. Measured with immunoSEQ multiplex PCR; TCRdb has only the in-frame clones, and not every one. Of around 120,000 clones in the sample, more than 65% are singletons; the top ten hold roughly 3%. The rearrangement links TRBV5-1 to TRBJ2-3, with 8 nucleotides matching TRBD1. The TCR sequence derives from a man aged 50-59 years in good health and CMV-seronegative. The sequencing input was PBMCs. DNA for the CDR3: TGCGCCAGCAGCTGGGTACAGGGGGTGAGCACAGATACGCAGTATTTT. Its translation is CASSWVQGVSTDTQYF. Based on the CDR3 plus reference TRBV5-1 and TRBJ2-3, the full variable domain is KAGVTQTPRYLIKTRGQQVTLSCSPISGHRSVSWYQQTPGQGLQFLFEYFSETQRNKGNFPGRFSGRQFSNSRSEMNVSTLELGDSALYLCASSWVQGVSTDTQYFGPGTRLTVL.